Below, 31 T cell receptor beta chains from the same sample are listed, as sequenced in a study of technical replicates of blood from several donors. Clones were read by immunoSEQ multiplex PCR, and TCRdb kept only the in-frame ones, dropping some. The top ten clones hold almost 0.3% of a sample with tens of thousands of clones, approximately 96% of them seen once. Sequencing input: T cells isolated from PBMCs. The receptors here all came from a human donor in good health.

The rearrangement uses TRBV7-6 and TRBJ2-5, with D hard to call. Germline CDR1 reads SGHVS; CDR2 reads FNYEAQ. Trimming shortened V by 2 bases and J by 4 bases, and 5 bases separated the two germline ends. The CDR3 extends over 12 amino acids. CDR3 protein: CASSLPRETQYF. The CDR3 nucleotides read TGTGCCAGCAGCTTACCTAGAGAGACCCAGTACTTC.

This clone was seen only once. The chain uses TRBV30 and TRBJ2-1; no definite D call. V lost 2 bases and J 8 bases, leaving 13 bases between the germline ends. Germline CDR1 is GTSNPN and CDR2 is SVGIG (reference sequence). The CDR3 runs to 13 residues. CDR3 region: CAWSLGLNDEQFF. Written as DNA, the CDR3 is TGTGCCTGGAGTTTGGGCCTTAACGATGAGCAGTTCTTC.

To note about this clone: At one end, the junction sequence differs from germline, possibly due to a read error. The chain employs TRBV30 and TRBJ2-2, with 10 nucleotides matching TRBD2. The CDR3 is 17 residues long. Germline values: CDR1 GTSNPN, CDR2 SVGIG (reference sequence). CDR3 DNA: TGTGCCTGGAGCGATCTAGCGGGAGCCGGGAACTCCGGGGAGCTGTTTTTT. Its translation: CAWSDLAGAGNSGELFF.

The V gene is TRBV21-1, the J gene TRBJ1-1; TRBD1, the D gene given by the table, was not confirmed from the DNA. TRBV21-1 is a pseudogene locus. The CDR3 is 15 residues long. Here the CDR3 reads CASSKAWTQGAEAFF. As DNA, the CDR3 is TGTGCCAGCAGCAAAGCTTGGACCCAGGGGGCTGAAGCTTTCTTT.

The genes are TRBV9 and TRBJ1-1; D remains unclear. The CDR3 is 14 residues long. CDR1 and CDR2 (germline): SGDLS, YYNGEE. V lost 6 bases and J 7 bases, leaving 19 bases between the germline ends. The CDR3 DNA is TGTGCCAGCACCCCGTCCGACATCCAGTATGAAGCTTTCTTT. The encoded protein is CASTPSDIQYEAFF.

This chain joins TRBV11-2 and TRBJ2-1; D is uncertain. CDR1 is SGHAT and CDR2 is FQNNGV in the germline V gene. The V end lost 3 bases, the J end lost 4 bases, and 10 bases lay between the germline ends. This CDR3 comprises 14 residues. The CDR3 region is CASSFRAPYNEQFF. The DNA of the CDR3 is TGTGCCAGCAGCTTTCGAGCGCCTTACAATGAGCAGTTCTTC.

The V and J genes are TRBV4-3 and TRBJ2-1, with 12 bases aligning to TRBD2. Germline CDR1 and CDR2: LGHNA and YSLEER. The V and J ends lost 2 bases and 8 bases, in that order; junction bases with no gene match: 7. CDR3 size: 16 residues. The CDR3 bases are TGCGCCAGCAGCCAATCTTACCGACTAGCGGGAGATGAGCAGTTCTTC. As protein: CASSQSYRLAGDEQFF.

The rearrangement joins TRBV6-1 to TRBJ2-1; 7 bases match TRBD2. V was pared by 6 bases and J by 7 bases, with 9 bases of the junction left unmatched. Germline loops: CDR1 MNHNS, CDR2 SASEGT. The CDR3 has 14 amino acids. The CDR3 nucleotides are TGTGCCAGCAGGGCGGCGGGAGCGGTAAATGAGCAGTTCTTC. This translates into CASRAAGAVNEQFF.

This clone was detected once. V and J are TRBV7-6 and TRBJ2-1; 7 nucleotides match TRBD2. The CDR3 has 13 residues. Germline CDR1 and CDR2: SGHVS and FNYEAQ. J was trimmed by 2 bases and V by 5 bases; bases with no gene match: 0. The chain's CDR3 is CASSAGAYNEQFF. The DNA of the CDR3 is TGTGCCAGCAGCGCGGGGGCCTACAATGAGCAGTTCTTC.

The chain is built from TRBV19 and TRBJ2-7; D is uncertain. V was pared by 3 bases and J by 4 bases, with 16 bases between. Germline lookup yields CDR1 LNHDA and CDR2 SQIVND (reference sequence). This CDR3 comprises 15 residues. DNA of the CDR3: TGTGCCAGTAGTATCATTTCCGAGACAACGTACGAGCAGTACTTC. Translated, it gives CASSIISETTYEQYF.

This sequence joins TRBV11-3 and TRBJ2-2; possibly TRBD2 for D (5 bases). Germline V gene sequence: CDR1 SGHNT, CDR2 YENEEA. V lost 5 bases and J lost 6, with 7 bases in between. The CDR3 covers 12 residues. Here the CDR3 DNA reads TGTGCCAGCAGCCGGGGTCCCGGGGAGCTGTTTTTT. Translated: CASSRGPGELFF.

The rearrangement links TRBV5-4 to TRBJ2-3, with 8 bases identical to TRBD2. This CDR3 is built from 15 residues. Germline V gene lookup returns CDR1 SGHNT and CDR2 YYREEE (reference sequence). V gave up 0 bases and J gave up 3 bases; unmatched junction bases: 3. DNA for the CDR3: TGTGCCAGCAGCTTGGACGGGGGGGGGACAGATACGCAGTATTTT. It codes for CASSLDGGGTDTQYF.

The chain combines TRBV10-3 with TRBJ1-2; possibly TRBD1 for D (6 bases). Trimming removed 6 bases at V and 4 bases at J, with 9 bases between. The CDR3 contains 12 residues. The germline gives CDR1 ENHRY, CDR2 SYGVKD. CDR3 sequence reads: CAISTGLYGYTF. The CDR3 DNA reads TGTGCCATCAGCACAGGGCTCTATGGCTACACCTTC.

This chain links TRBV7-9 with TRBJ2-5, with D perhaps matching TRBD1 (6 bases). V was pared by 6 bases and J by 5 bases, with 13 bases between. The germline V gene has CDR1 SEHNR and CDR2 FQNEAQ (reference sequence). CDR3 length: 13 amino acids. The CDR3 here is CASRPGAGETQYF. DNA for the CDR3: TGTGCCAGCAGGCCAGGGGCTGGGGAGACCCAGTACTTC.

CDR3 amino acids: CAWSSNDNQPQHF. The CDR3 DNA is TGTGCCTGGAGTTCTAACGACAATCAGCCCCAGCATTTT. The J gene is TRBJ1-5, the V gene TRBV30, with unresolved D. Trimming shortened V by 2 bases and J by 3 bases, and 8 bases separated the two germline ends. Per germline, CDR1 GTSNPN and CDR2 SVGIG (reference sequence). The length of the CDR3 is 13 residues.

This rearrangement joins TRBV6-5 to TRBJ1-5; D gene ambiguous. Germline assignment: CDR1 MNHEY and CDR2 SVGAGI. Trimming removed 5 bases at V and 5 bases at J, with 10 bases between. There are 13 residues in the CDR3. The chain's CDR3 is CASSLRVYQPQHF. In DNA form, the CDR3 reads TGTGCCAGCAGTCTCCGTGTGTATCAGCCCCAGCATTTT.

This sequence joins TRBV25-1 and TRBJ2-5, with TRBD1 matching 7 bases. V was clipped by 7 bases and J by 3 bases; unmatched bases: 5. Looked up from germline, CDR1 is MGHDK and CDR2 is SYGVNS. The CDR3 consists of 13 residues. CDR3 loop: CASIEQGEETQYF. The CDR3 nucleotides read TGTGCCAGCATTGAGCAGGGGGAAGAGACCCAGTACTTC.

CDR3 sequence (DNA): TGCGCCAGCGGCGGACAGGGTGGGACAAGCGGCTACACCTTC. Protein sequence: CASGGQGGTSGYTF. This chain uses TRBV5-1 with TRBJ1-2; 8 positions match TRBD1. V gave up 7 bases and J gave up 8 bases; unmatched junction bases: 13. Germline V gene data show CDR1 as SGHRS and CDR2 as YFSETQ. This CDR3 has 14 residues.

The rearrangement links TRBV7-9 to TRBJ2-7; 9 bases line up with TRBD1. Germline trimming cut 5 bases from V and 3 bases from J; bases unmatched to any gene: 5. The CDR3 is 14 amino acids. Germline CDR1 is SEHNR and CDR2 is FQNEAQ (reference sequence). CDR3 sequence: CASSPTGGVYEQYF. CDR3 bases: TGTGCCAGCAGCCCGACAGGGGGTGTCTACGAGCAGTACTTC.

This sequence joins TRBV29-1 and TRBJ1-2; D is possibly TRBD1 (6 bases). There are 13 residues in the CDR3. Germline V CDR1 and CDR2: SQVTM, ANQGSEA. The V gene lost 3 bases and the J gene lost 5 bases, with 13 bases spanning the gap. This chain's CDR3 is CSVDQGLGYGYTF. The CDR3 nucleotides read TGCAGCGTTGACCAGGGGCTCGGATATGGCTACACCTTC.

The chain links TRBV7-9 to TRBJ2-7; a possible D gene is TRBD1 (5 bases). The CDR3 is 17 residues long. Trimming removed 2 bases at V and 0 bases at J, with 17 bases between. The germline V gene encodes CDR1 SEHNR and CDR2 FQNEAQ (reference sequence). The DNA for the CDR3 is TGTGCCAGCAGCTTATACTCTGGGGCAGGGTCCTCCTACGAGCAGTACTTC. This translates into CASSLYSGAGSSYEQYF.

V is TRBV19 and J is TRBJ2-7; TRBD2 agrees at 12 bases. The CDR3 consists of 14 residues. Germline assignment: CDR1 LNHDA and CDR2 SQIVND (reference sequence). Trimming removed 4 bases from V and 7 bases from J; junction bases left unmatched: 5. This CDR3 is CASSRLAGAPEQYF. CDR3 nucleotides: TGTGCCAGTAGTAGACTAGCGGGAGCACCTGAGCAGTACTTC.

A single count supports this clone. The chain is built from TRBV4-3 and TRBJ1-2, with TRBD1 as a possible D gene (6 bases). Between the trimmed V and J ends, which lost 0 bases and 0 bases, there was a span of 17 bases. The CDR3 has 18 residues. Germline V gene lookup returns CDR1 LGHNA and CDR2 YSLEER. For the CDR3, the DNA is TGCGCCAGCAGCCAAGAAGGTGTAACAGGGATAACTAACTATGGCTACACCTTC. Amino acids: CASSQEGVTGITNYGYTF.

This clone showed up just once. This chain uses TRBV9 with TRBJ1-1; D remains unclear. V was trimmed by 3 bases and J by 3 bases, leaving 9 bases between them. This CDR3 has 13 amino acids. Germline V lookup: CDR1 SGDLS, CDR2 YYNGEE. CDR3 amino acids: CASSETTYTEAFF. CDR3 in DNA: TGTGCCAGCAGCGAGACAACGTACACTGAAGCTTTCTTT.

The chain has TRBV11-2 and TRBJ2-3; a weak D match, TRBD2 (5 bases). The germline gives CDR1 SGHAT, CDR2 FQNNGV. This CDR3 contains 14 residues. Trimming took 3 bases from V and 3 from J, leaving 10 bases between them. In nucleotides, the CDR3 is TGTGCCAGCAGCTTCACGGAGCGGACAGATACGCAGTATTTT. Encoded protein: CASSFTERTDTQYF.

This clone was observed once. V and J are TRBV5-1 and TRBJ1-5, with D perhaps matching TRBD1 (5 bases). Germline V gene data show CDR1 as SGHRS and CDR2 as YFSETQ. This CDR3 spans 13 amino acids. Between the trimmed V and J ends, which lost 2 bases and 7 bases, there was a span of 10 bases. Written as DNA, the CDR3 is TGCGCCAGCAGCTTCGAACCAGGGCAGCCCCAGCATTTT. It is translated as CASSFEPGQPQHF.

This chain joins TRBV6-5 and TRBJ1-2; TRBD1 aligns across 9 bases. J was trimmed by 2 bases and V by 2 bases; bases with no gene match: 3. Germline loops: CDR1 MNHEY, CDR2 SVGAGI. This CDR3 is built from 15 residues. The CDR3: CASSYDTGGNYGYTF. CDR3 nucleotides: TGTGCCAGCAGTTACGATACAGGGGGCAACTATGGCTACACCTTC.

This clone was seen only once. The chain joins TRBV9 to TRBJ2-7; TRBD2 aligns across 8 bases. Looked up from germline, CDR1 is SGDLS and CDR2 is YYNGEE. The length of the CDR3 is 16 residues. J gave up 2 bases and V 0 bases, and 7 bases lay outside the gene matches. The DNA of the CDR3 is TGTGCCAGCAGCGTAGAGGCGGGAGGTTTCGCCTACGAGCAGTACTTC. Its protein is CASSVEAGGFAYEQYF.

The genes are TRBV9 and TRBJ2-3; perhaps TRBD1 as D (5 bases). Germline-derived CDR1 and CDR2 are SGDLS and YYNGEE. The germline V and J ends were trimmed by 3 bases and 6 bases, with 14 bases remaining between them. CDR3 length: 14 amino acids. The CDR3 loop reads CASSARVVLDTQYF. Here the CDR3 DNA reads TGTGCCAGCAGCGCCAGGGTGGTCTTGGATACGCAGTATTTT.

The chain is built from TRBV6-1 and TRBJ2-3; 8 nucleotides line up with TRBD2. The CDR3 runs to 19 residues. Looked up from germline, CDR1 is MNHNS and CDR2 is SASEGT. V lost 3 bases, J lost 2 bases, and 16 bases stayed unmatched. The CDR3 protein is CASSEFGRALRKDTDTQYF. The CDR3, as DNA: TGTGCCAGCAGTGAGTTCGGGAGGGCCCTTAGGAAAGACACAGATACGCAGTATTTT.

This clone was picked up one time. The CDR3 DNA is TGTGCCAGCAGTGAATCGACACAGAACACTGAAGCTTTCTTT. Translation: CASSESTQNTEAFF. This chain connects TRBV2 to TRBJ1-1; D is undetermined. Looked up from germline, CDR1 is SNHLY and CDR2 is FYNNEI. Between the trimmed V and J ends, which lost 2 bases and 1 base, there was a span of 8 bases. This CDR3 region has 14 residues.